This passage covers 32 T cell receptor beta chains from one sample sequenced in a study of T cell responses to AZD1222 COVID-19 vaccine. Using immunoSEQ multiplex PCR, the repertoire was profiled, and TCRdb retains in-frame clones only, with some absent. The table shows around 120,000 clones, with 80% to 95% occurring only once. Sequences were derived from peripheral blood, sampled on day 0 of AZD1222 vaccination. These receptors originate from an adult in good health.

The chain is built from TRBV5-6 and TRBJ2-7, with D maybe TRBD2 (5 bases). The CDR3 consists of 14 residues. Trimming removed 0 bases from V and 3 bases from J, with 10 bases in between. Germline V gene lookup returns CDR1 SGHDT and CDR2 YYEEEE. Here the CDR3 reads CASSLVREHYEQYF. CDR3 bases: TGTGCCAGCAGCTTGGTTCGGGAACACTACGAGCAGTACTTC.

The V call is TRBV4-1, the J call TRBJ2-3, with 8 bases that match TRBD2. The junction had 11 bases not matched to a gene; V was cut back by 1 base and J by 2 bases. This CDR3 comprises 18 residues. Germline V gene data show CDR1 as MGHRA and CDR2 as YSYEKL. In DNA, the CDR3 is TGCGCCAGCAGCCAAGGCGCTAGCGGGCCCCCTCCCACAGATACGCAGTATTTT. This translates into CASSQGASGPPPTDTQYF.

The rearrangement links TRBV5-4 to TRBJ2-5; the match to TRBD2 covers 8 bases. The V and J ends lost 5 bases and 3 bases, in that order; junction bases with no gene match: 9. Germline CDR1 SGHNT, CDR2 YYREEE (reference sequence). This CDR3 comprises 15 residues. The CDR3 region is CASRRGLVEKETQYF. The DNA of the CDR3 is TGTGCCAGCAGAAGGGGACTAGTAGAAAAAGAGACCCAGTACTTC.

The chain links TRBV19 to TRBJ1-3; TRBD1 might be the D (5 bases). The germline V gene has CDR1 LNHDA and CDR2 SQIVND (reference sequence). This CDR3 has 15 amino acids. Trimming removed 4 bases from V and 4 bases from J, with 14 bases in between. The CDR3 sequence is CASSTGWGPGNTIYF. For the CDR3, the DNA is TGTGCCAGTAGTACGGGCTGGGGACCCGGAAACACCATATATTTT. Full variable domain (outside the CDR3, taken from reference TRBV19 and TRBJ1-3): DGGITQSPKYLFRKEGQNVTLSCEQNLNHDAMYWYRQDPGQGLRLIYYSQIVNDFQKGDIAEGYSVSREKKESFPLTVTSAQKNPTAFYLCASSTGWGPGNTIYFGEGSWLTVV.

The V and J genes are TRBV24-1 and TRBJ1-6, with D possibly matching TRBD1 (6 bases). Germline CDR1 KGHDR, CDR2 SFDVKD. The CDR3 sequence is 13 residues long. V was shortened by 12 bases and J by 7 bases, with 15 bases between the two germline ends. CDR3 residues: CAAQTGNNSPLHF. CDR3 in DNA: TGTGCCGCGCAAACAGGGAACAATTCACCCCTCCACTTT.

This chain joins TRBV7-9 and TRBJ2-5, with no clear D. Germline CDR1 is SEHNR and CDR2 is FQNEAQ (reference sequence). The V gene lost 5 bases and the J gene lost 5 bases, with 15 bases spanning the gap. This CDR3 comprises 14 residues. The CDR3 DNA reads TGTGCCAGCAGCACCTGGACGGTGGTGGAGACCCAGTACTTC. Residues: CASSTWTVVETQYF.

J is TRBJ1-2 and V is TRBV6-6; a weak D match, TRBD1 (6 bases). V lost 6 bases to trimming and J lost 3 bases, with 17 bases between them. CDR1 and CDR2 from the germline V gene are MNHNY and SVGAGI (reference sequence). The CDR3 loop spans 15 amino acids. In DNA form, the CDR3 reads TGTGCCAGCAGGGCCACGAGGGGGGCTGACTATGGCTACACCTTC. Its translation: CASRATRGADYGYTF.

The sample holds many counts of this clone. The gene calls are TRBV23-1 and TRBJ1-5; perhaps TRBD1 as D (6 bases). TRBV23-1 is known as an ORF, though its function is uncertain. The V gene lost 5 bases and the J gene lost 0 bases, with 23 bases spanning the gap. CDR3 length: 19 residues. In DNA, the CDR3 is TGCGCCAGCAGTTTCGCTGTCGGGGGGACACATAATAGCAATCAGCCCCAGCATTTT. This encodes CASSFAVGGTHNSNQPQHF.

The chain combines TRBV4-1 with TRBJ2-7, with D unresolved. Trimming removed 0 bases at V and 2 bases at J, with 8 bases between. The germline CDR1 and CDR2 sequences are MGHRA and YSYEKL. This CDR3 contains 14 residues. Written as DNA, the CDR3 is TGCGCCAGCAGCCAAGATCCGGCAGCCTACGAGCAGTACTTC. Translating gives CASSQDPAAYEQYF.

The chain recombines TRBV2 with TRBJ1-5; D gene ambiguous. V shed 7 bases and J shed 4 bases, with 14 bases lying between them. CDR1 and CDR2 from the germline V gene are SNHLY and FYNNEI. The CDR3 covers 14 residues. The CDR3 region is CASTSIGMNQPQHF. The CDR3 nucleotides read TGTGCCAGCACCTCGATAGGGATGAATCAGCCCCAGCATTTT.

The chain links TRBV3-1 (or the pseudogene TRBV3-2) to TRBJ1-4, with D unclear. Trimming removed 4 bases at V and 7 bases at J, with 13 bases between. This CDR3 comprises 14 residues. CDR1 and CDR2 (germline): LGHDT, YNNKEL (reference sequence). This CDR3 reads CASSLGMVGEKLFF. The CDR3 coding sequence is TGTGCCAGCAGCCTGGGTATGGTGGGTGAAAAACTGTTTTTT.

The chain joins TRBV5-6 to TRBJ1-5, with D tentatively TRBD1 (6 bases). Germline V gene sequence: CDR1 SGHDT, CDR2 YYEEEE. Trimming pared 1 base from V and 7 bases from J, leaving 12 bases between. This CDR3 region has 14 residues. DNA of the CDR3: TGTGCCAGCAGCTTGTACAGGGTGGGGCAGCCCCAGCATTTT. Its translation: CASSLYRVGQPQHF.

The chain joins TRBV19 to TRBJ1-2, with 7 nucleotides matching TRBD1. Germline V gene lookup returns CDR1 LNHDA and CDR2 SQIVND (reference sequence). Trimming removed 5 bases from V and 8 bases from J; junction bases left unmatched: 11. The CDR3 extends over 14 amino acids. The CDR3 sequence is CASSFDRDLEGYTF. The CDR3 DNA follows: TGTGCCAGTAGTTTTGACAGGGACCTTGAGGGCTACACCTTC.

This chain joins TRBV19 and TRBJ1-5, with 8 bases aligning to TRBD1. CDR1 is LNHDA and CDR2 is SQIVND in the germline V gene (reference sequence). CDR3 length equals 16 residues. Trimming removed 7 bases from V and 4 bases from J; junction bases left unmatched: 12. The CDR3 spells CASKTGTGSLNQPQHF. The CDR3 nucleotides are TGTGCCAGTAAAACCGGGACAGGAAGCTTGAATCAGCCCCAGCATTTT.

The CDR3 protein is CATSDPGASDTQYF. The DNA of the CDR3 is TGTGCCACCAGTGATCCCGGGGCCTCAGATACGCAGTATTTT. The gene calls are TRBV24-1 and TRBJ2-3; D may match TRBD1 or TRBD2 (5 bases each). V lost 3 bases and J 4 bases, leaving 10 bases between the germline ends. The CDR3 consists of 14 residues. Germline-derived CDR1 and CDR2 are KGHDR and SFDVKD.

The chain carries TRBV11-2 and TRBJ2-7, with D unclear. CDR3 length: 18 amino acids. Germline-derived CDR1 and CDR2 are SGHAT and FQNNGV. V was shortened by 2 bases and J by 1 base, with 21 bases between the two germline ends. DNA of the CDR3: TGTGCCAGCAGCTTAACAATCCCCACGCAGCGAGCTTCCTACGAGCAGTACTTC. Translating gives CASSLTIPTQRASYEQYF. Filled out from reference TRBV11-2 and TRBJ2-7, the complete variable domain reads EAGVAQSPRYKIIEKRQSVAFWCNPISGHATLYWYQQILGQGPKLLIQFQNNGVVDDSQLPKDRFSAERLKGVDSTLKIQPAKLEDSAVYLCASSLTIPTQRASYEQYFGPGTRLTVT.

The rearrangement uses TRBV24-1 and TRBJ1-5; 11 bases agree with TRBD1. V lost 4 bases and J lost 4; bases outside the gene matches: 5. The CDR3 sequence is 16 residues long. Germline loops: CDR1 KGHDR, CDR2 SFDVKD. The CDR3 is CATSDTGTGGNQPQHF. The CDR3 DNA is TGTGCCACCAGTGACACCGGGACAGGGGGAAATCAGCCCCAGCATTTT.

The chain employs TRBV11-2 and TRBJ1-4; D is possibly TRBD1 (5 bases). V was trimmed by 2 bases and J by 5 bases, leaving 12 bases between them. CDR1 SGHAT and CDR2 FQNNGV come from the germline V gene. The CDR3 spans 15 residues. The CDR3 DNA is TGTGCCAGCAGCTTAAGTGCAGGGCCCAATGAAAAACTGTTTTTT. It is translated as CASSLSAGPNEKLFF.

The chain couples TRBV29-1 to TRBJ1-5; D not certain. Trimming pared 4 bases from V and 7 bases from J, leaving 14 bases between. CDR1 and CDR2 from the germline V gene are SQVTM and ANQGSEA. CDR3 length: 13 amino acids. This chain's CDR3 is CSVALAVNQPQHF. The CDR3 nucleotides read TGCAGCGTTGCTCTAGCAGTCAACCAGCCCCAGCATTTT.

This clone has a handful of counts. At one of its ends the junction is not consistent with the germline gene, which may arise from a read error. The chain has TRBV19 and TRBJ1-1; TRBD1 matches at 8 bases. The CDR3 totals 14 residues. Germline lookup yields CDR1 LNHDA and CDR2 SQIVND (reference sequence). The CDR3 is CASTIQGVNTEAFF. For the CDR3, the DNA is TGTGCCAGTACTATACAGGGGGTTAACACTGAAGCTTTCTTT.

This clone appeared once. J is TRBJ2-3 and V is TRBV5-1; 9 bases fit TRBD2. V lost 4 bases and J lost 0; bases outside the gene matches: 3. The CDR3 has 15 amino acids. Per the germline V gene, CDR1 is SGHRS and CDR2 is YFSETQ. Written as DNA, the CDR3 is TGCGCCAGCAGCCAAACTAGCGGGAGCACAGATACGCAGTATTTT. As protein: CASSQTSGSTDTQYF.

This clone was seen only once. CDR3 sequence reads: CASSTRDRGRNFLYGYTF. CDR3 coding DNA: TGCGCCAGCAGCACCCGGGACAGGGGACGAAATTTCCTCTATGGCTACACCTTC. The J gene is TRBJ1-2, the V gene TRBV4-1; 10 bases agree with TRBD1. V gave up 5 bases and J gave up 4 bases; unmatched junction bases: 16. The CDR3 is made up of 18 amino acids. The germline V gene encodes CDR1 MGHRA and CDR2 YSYEKL.

V and J are TRBV7-9 and TRBJ1-4; TRBD1 agrees at 10 bases. J was trimmed by 8 bases and V by 4 bases; bases with no gene match: 4. This CDR3 has 14 amino acids. In germline, CDR1 is SEHNR, CDR2 FQNEAQ (reference sequence). CDR3 sequence (DNA): TGTGCCAGCAGCTCCGGGACAGGGGAAGAAAAACTGTTTTTT. This gives the protein CASSSGTGEEKLFF.

The chain joins TRBV28 to TRBJ2-1; D is possibly TRBD2 (5 bases). The germline V gene has CDR1 MDHEN and CDR2 SYDVKM. The CDR3 is 14 residues long. V gave up 5 bases and J gave up 8 bases, with 16 bases separating them. The CDR3 protein is CASSQDSLGDEQFF. The DNA for the CDR3 is TGTGCCAGCAGTCAGGACTCGTTGGGCGATGAGCAGTTCTTC.

This clone was detected only once. The chain uses TRBV11-2 and TRBJ1-2, with 7 positions matching TRBD1. The CDR3 extends over 16 amino acids. The germline V gene encodes CDR1 SGHAT and CDR2 FQNNGV. V was pared by 4 bases and J by 5 bases, with 13 bases of the junction left unmatched. The CDR3 region is CASSSITGDLLYGYTF. CDR3 bases: TGTGCCAGCAGCTCAATTACAGGGGATTTATTATATGGCTACACCTTC.

The V and J genes are TRBV27 and TRBJ2-3; TRBD1 matches at 9 bases. The germline CDR1 and CDR2 sequences are MNHEY and SMNVEV (reference sequence). V shed 0 bases, J shed 7 bases, and the junction held 5 bases outside the gene matches. This CDR3 comprises 15 residues. The CDR3 loop reads CASSLSGQGSHTQYF. DNA for the CDR3: TGTGCCAGCAGTTTATCCGGACAGGGGAGCCATACGCAGTATTTT.

V is TRBV24-1 and J is TRBJ1-2, with 10 bases that match TRBD1. Germline V gene sequence: CDR1 KGHDR, CDR2 SFDVKD. This CDR3 contains 14 residues. Losses at the gene ends were 4 bases for V and 7 bases for J; bases not matched to a gene: 5. For the CDR3, the DNA is TGTGCCACCAGTGAGCGGACAGGGGGAGGTGGCTACACCTTC. Protein product: CATSERTGGGGYTF.

This rearrangement joins TRBV6-5 to TRBJ1-2; possibly TRBD1 for D (6 bases). The CDR3 loop spans 13 amino acids. V was trimmed by 0 bases and J by 8 bases, leaving 10 bases between them. CDR1 MNHEY and CDR2 SVGAGI come from the germline V gene. This chain's CDR3 is CASSYSTGRGYTF. The CDR3 bases are TGTGCCAGCAGTTACTCGACAGGAAGGGGCTACACCTTC.

V gene TRBV2 combines with J gene TRBJ2-1; D call uncertain. The germline gives CDR1 SNHLY, CDR2 FYNNEI. Trimming removed 5 bases from V and 7 bases from J, with 12 bases in between. The CDR3 contains 13 residues. The CDR3 DNA reads TGTGCCAGCAGTCCGGCTCCACGGAATGAGCAGTTCTTC. Amino acids: CASSPAPRNEQFF.

The genes are TRBV4-1 and TRBJ1-6; TRBD1 is a possible D gene (5 bases). Germline-derived CDR1 and CDR2 are MGHRA and YSYEKL. The CDR3 is 18 residues long. V dropped 0 bases and J dropped 3 bases, with 15 bases sitting between them. The CDR3 sequence is CASSQDAGDSYYNSPLHF. CDR3 nucleotides: TGCGCCAGCAGCCAAGACGCTGGTGACAGTTACTATAATTCACCCCTCCACTTT.

In this sample, this clone turned up once. DNA for the CDR3: TGTGCCAGCAGTCCGGCCCGGGCAAGGTCACCCCTCCACTTT. As protein: CASSPARARSPLHF. The chain recombines TRBV6-5 with TRBJ1-6; D is ambiguous. Deletions cut 5 bases from V and 10 bases from J, with 15 bases between. The length of the CDR3 is 14 residues. Germline-derived CDR1 and CDR2 are MNHEY and SVGAGI.

The chain carries TRBV5-1 and TRBJ1-2; 8 bases fit TRBD1. The CDR3 totals 14 residues. Trimming cost V 4 bases and J 2 bases; bases outside gene matches: 4. CDR1 and CDR2 from the germline V gene are SGHRS and YFSETQ. This chain's CDR3 is CASSVQGANYGYTF. The CDR3 DNA sequence: TGCGCCAGCAGCGTTCAGGGGGCCAACTATGGCTACACCTTC. Variable domain in full (rest from reference TRBV5-1 and TRBJ1-2): KAGVTQTPRYLIKTRGQQVTLSCSPISGHRSVSWYQQTPGQGLQFLFEYFSETQRNKGNFPGRFSGRQFSNSRSEMNVSTLELGDSALYLCASSVQGANYGYTFGSGTRLTVV.